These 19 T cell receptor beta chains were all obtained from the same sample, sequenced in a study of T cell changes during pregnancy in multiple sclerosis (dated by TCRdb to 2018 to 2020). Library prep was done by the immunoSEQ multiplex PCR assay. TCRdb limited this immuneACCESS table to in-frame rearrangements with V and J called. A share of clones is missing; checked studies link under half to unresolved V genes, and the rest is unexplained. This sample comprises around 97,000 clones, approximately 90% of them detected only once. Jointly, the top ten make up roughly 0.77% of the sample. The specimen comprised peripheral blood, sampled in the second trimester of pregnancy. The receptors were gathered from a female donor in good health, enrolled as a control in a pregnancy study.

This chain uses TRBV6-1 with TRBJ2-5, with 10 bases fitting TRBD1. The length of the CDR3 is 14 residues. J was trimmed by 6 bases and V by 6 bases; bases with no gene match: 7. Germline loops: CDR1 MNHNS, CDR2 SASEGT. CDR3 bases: TGTGCCAGCAGCTGGACAGGGGGTCAGAAGACCCAGTACTTC. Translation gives CASSWTGGQKTQYF.

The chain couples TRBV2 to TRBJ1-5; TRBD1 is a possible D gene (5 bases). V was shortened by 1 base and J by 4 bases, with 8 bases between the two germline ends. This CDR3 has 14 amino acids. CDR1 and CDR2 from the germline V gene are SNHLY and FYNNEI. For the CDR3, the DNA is TGTGCCAGCAGTGAAGTCTCAGGGAATCAGCCCCAGCATTTT. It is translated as CASSEVSGNQPQHF.

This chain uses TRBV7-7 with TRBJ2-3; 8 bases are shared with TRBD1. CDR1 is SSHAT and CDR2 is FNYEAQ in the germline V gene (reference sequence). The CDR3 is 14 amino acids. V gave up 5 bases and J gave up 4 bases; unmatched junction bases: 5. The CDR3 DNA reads TGTGCCAGCAGCCCCGACAGGGGTGCAGATACGCAGTATTTT. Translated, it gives CASSPDRGADTQYF. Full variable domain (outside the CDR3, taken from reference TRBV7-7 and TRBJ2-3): GAGVSQSPRYKVTKRGQDVTLRCDPISSHATLYWYQQALGQGPEFLTYFNYEAQPDKSGLPSDRFSAERPEGSISTLTIQRTEQRDSAMYRCASSPDRGADTQYFGPGTRLTVL.

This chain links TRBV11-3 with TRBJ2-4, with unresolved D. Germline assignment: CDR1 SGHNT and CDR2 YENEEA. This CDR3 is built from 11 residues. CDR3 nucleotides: TGTGCTCCGGGTGGAGAAAACATTCAGTACTTC. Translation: CAPGGENIQYF.

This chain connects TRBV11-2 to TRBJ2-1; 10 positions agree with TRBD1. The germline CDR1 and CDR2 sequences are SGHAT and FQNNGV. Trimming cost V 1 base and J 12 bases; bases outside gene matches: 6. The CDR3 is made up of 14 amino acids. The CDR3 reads CASSLGGTGEGQFF. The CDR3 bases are TGTGCCAGCAGCTTAGGCGGGACAGGGGAAGGGCAGTTCTTC.

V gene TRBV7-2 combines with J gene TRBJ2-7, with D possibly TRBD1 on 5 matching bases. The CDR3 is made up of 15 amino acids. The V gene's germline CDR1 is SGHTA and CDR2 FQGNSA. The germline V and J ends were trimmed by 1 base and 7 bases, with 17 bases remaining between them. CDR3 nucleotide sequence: TGTGCCAGCAGCTTAGATTCGCCAGGGCTAGGTGAGCAGTACTTC. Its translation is CASSLDSPGLGEQYF.

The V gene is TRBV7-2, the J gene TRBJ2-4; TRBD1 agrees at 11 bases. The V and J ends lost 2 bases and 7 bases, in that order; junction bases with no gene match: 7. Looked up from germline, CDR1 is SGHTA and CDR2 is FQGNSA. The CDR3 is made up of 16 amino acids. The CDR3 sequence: CASSLPGQGARNIQYF. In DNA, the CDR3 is TGTGCCAGCAGCTTACCCGGACAGGGGGCACGTAACATTCAGTACTTC. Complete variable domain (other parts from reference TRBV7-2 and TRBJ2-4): GAGVSQSPSNKVTEKGKDVELRCDPISGHTALYWYRQSLGQGLEFLIYFQGNSAPDKSGLPSDRFSAERTGGSVSTLTIQRTQQEDSAVYLCASSLPGQGARNIQYFGAGTRLSVL.

The CDR3 DNA reads TGTGCCATCAGTGAGTGGGGAGATTATAGCAATCAGCCCCAGCATTTT. It specifies CAISEWGDYSNQPQHF. This rearrangement joins TRBV10-3 to TRBJ1-5; D gene unclear. With 1 base removed from V and 0 bases from J, the gap between germline ends came to 10 bases. The V gene's germline CDR1 is ENHRY and CDR2 SYGVKD. The CDR3 spans 16 residues.

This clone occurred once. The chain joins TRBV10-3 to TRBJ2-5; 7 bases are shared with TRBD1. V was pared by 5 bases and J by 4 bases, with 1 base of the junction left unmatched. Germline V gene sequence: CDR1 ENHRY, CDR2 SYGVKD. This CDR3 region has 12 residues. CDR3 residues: CAISTGVETQYF. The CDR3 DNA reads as TGTGCCATCAGTACAGGGGTAGAGACCCAGTACTTC.

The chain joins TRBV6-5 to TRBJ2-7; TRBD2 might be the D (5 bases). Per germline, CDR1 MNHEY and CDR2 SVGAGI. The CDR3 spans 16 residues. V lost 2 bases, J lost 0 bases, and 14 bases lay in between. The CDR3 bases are TGTGCCAGCAGTTACAGAGGGCCGGGTAGCTCCTACGAGCAGTACTTC. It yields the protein CASSYRGPGSSYEQYF.

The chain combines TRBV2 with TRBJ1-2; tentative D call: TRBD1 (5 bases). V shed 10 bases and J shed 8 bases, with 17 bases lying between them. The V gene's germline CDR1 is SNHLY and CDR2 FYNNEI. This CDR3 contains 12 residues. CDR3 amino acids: CATTARGSGYTF. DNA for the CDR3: TGTGCCACCACAGCAAGGGGTTCGGGCTACACCTTC.

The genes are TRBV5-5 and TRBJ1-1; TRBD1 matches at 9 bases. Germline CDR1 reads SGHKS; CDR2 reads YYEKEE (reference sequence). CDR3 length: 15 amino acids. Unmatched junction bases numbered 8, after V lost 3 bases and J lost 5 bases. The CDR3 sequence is CASSSSGTGWTEAFF. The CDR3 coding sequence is TGTGCCAGCAGCTCGAGCGGGACAGGGTGGACTGAAGCTTTCTTT.

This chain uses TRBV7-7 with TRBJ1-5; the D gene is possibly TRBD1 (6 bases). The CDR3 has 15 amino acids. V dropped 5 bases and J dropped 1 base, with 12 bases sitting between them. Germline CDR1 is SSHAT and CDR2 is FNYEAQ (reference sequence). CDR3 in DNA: TGTGCCAGCAGCAAGGCACAGGGAAGCAATCAGCCCCAGCATTTT. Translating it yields CASSKAQGSNQPQHF.

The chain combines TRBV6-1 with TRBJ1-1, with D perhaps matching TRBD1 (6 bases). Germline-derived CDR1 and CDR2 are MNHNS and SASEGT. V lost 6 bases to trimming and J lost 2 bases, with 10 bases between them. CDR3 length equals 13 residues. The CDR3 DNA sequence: TGTGCCAGCAGCTCAGGGGTAAACACTGAAGCTTTCTTT. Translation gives CASSSGVNTEAFF.

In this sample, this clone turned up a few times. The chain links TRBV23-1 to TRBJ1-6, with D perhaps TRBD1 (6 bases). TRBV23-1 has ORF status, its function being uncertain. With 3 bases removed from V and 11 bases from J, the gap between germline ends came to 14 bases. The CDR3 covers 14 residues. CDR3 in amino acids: CASSHRQASPPLHF. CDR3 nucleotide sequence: TGCGCCAGCAGTCATCGACAGGCGAGCCCACCCCTCCACTTT.

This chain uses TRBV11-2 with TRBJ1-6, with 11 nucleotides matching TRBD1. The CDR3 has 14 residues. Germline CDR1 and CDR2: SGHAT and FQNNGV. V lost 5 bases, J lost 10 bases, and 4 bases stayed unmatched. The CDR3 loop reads CASSPDRGPSPLHF. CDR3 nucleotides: TGTGCCAGCAGCCCGGACAGGGGGCCATCACCCCTCCACTTT.

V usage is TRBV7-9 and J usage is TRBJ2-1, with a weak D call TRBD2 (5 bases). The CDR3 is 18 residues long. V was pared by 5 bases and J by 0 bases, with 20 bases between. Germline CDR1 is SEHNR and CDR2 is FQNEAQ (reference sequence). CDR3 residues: CASSPPLWSGGSYNEQFF. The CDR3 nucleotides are TGTGCCAGCAGCCCGCCACTTTGGAGTGGAGGCTCCTACAATGAGCAGTTCTTC.

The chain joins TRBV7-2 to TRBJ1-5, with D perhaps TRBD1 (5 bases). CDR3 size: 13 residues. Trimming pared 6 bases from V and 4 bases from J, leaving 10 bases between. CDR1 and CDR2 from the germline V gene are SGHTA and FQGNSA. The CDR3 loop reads CASRAGLNQPQHF. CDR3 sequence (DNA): TGTGCCAGCAGGGCAGGGTTAAATCAGCCCCAGCATTTT. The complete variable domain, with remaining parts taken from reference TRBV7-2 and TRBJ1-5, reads GAGVSQSPSNKVTEKGKDVELRCDPISGHTALYWYRQSLGQGLEFLIYFQGNSAPDKSGLPSDRFSAERTGGSVSTLTIQRTQQEDSAVYLCASRAGLNQPQHFGDGTRLSIL.

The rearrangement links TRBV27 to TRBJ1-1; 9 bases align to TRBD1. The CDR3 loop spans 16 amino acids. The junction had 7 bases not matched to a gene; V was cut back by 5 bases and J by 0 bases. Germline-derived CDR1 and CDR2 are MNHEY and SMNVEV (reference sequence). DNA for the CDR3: TGTGCCAGCAGTCAAGGACAGGGGTTCATGAACACTGAAGCTTTCTTT. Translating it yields CASSQGQGFMNTEAFF.